These T cell receptor beta chains were read from a single sample in a study of T cell repertoires in cytomegalovirus infection. TCRdb called the reads again in MiXCR, with one record for every CDR3 protein. The sample lists about 140,000 distinct CDR3 sequences, about 6.5% occurring once. The sequenced sample consisted of PBMCs. Receptor source: a human donor in good health (CMV status not recorded). Some clones in this sample may be carry-over from other donors' samples. Both conserved end residues are trimmed from each CDR3. Each record gives: V gene, J gene, CDR3 protein.

>TRBV29-1|TRBJ1-1
SVGAGAMNTEAF
>TRBV7-2|TRBJ2-7
ASSLSSGGWRSYEQY
>TRBV7-8|TRBJ1-1
ASSLAGARGTEAF
>TRBV5-1|TRBJ2-6
ASSLEGGGANVLT
>TRBV6-2/TRBV6-3|TRBJ1-1
ASSYSTGGSEAF
>TRBV25-1|TRBJ2-5
ASSRRGAGEETQY
>TRBV5-1|TRBJ2-7
ASSPRSDGPYEQY
>TRBV5-1|TRBJ2-3
ASSLQGGGTDTQY
>TRBV4-3|TRBJ2-3
ASSQETGTERV
>TRBV4-1|TRBJ1-1
ASSSGSGEAF
>TRBV7-2|TRBJ2-7
ASSLGWRTSGGDSYEQY
>TRBV7-6|TRBJ2-1
ASSPRLDNEQF
>TRBV5-5|TRBJ1-6
ASSFEVGSPLH
>TRBV7-9|TRBJ2-1
AGSGGGYNEQF
>TRBV23-1|TRBJ1-1
ASSQDTGPPVNTEAF
>TRBV18|TRBJ1-5
ASSQDRPEAQPQH
>TRBV9|TRBJ2-1
ASSVGGSSNEQF
>TRBV7-3|TRBJ1-1
ASSLTGDQAF
>TRBV7-9|TRBJ1-4
ASSFQGGNEKLF
>TRBV28|TRBJ1-2
ASSLHPVAGLVYGYT
>TRBV6-5|TRBJ1-6
ASSLSPGQGNSPLH
>TRBV20-1|TRBJ1-2
SARDHRTVLYGYT
>TRBV12-3/TRBV12-4|TRBJ1-5
ASSLRGHGNQPQH
>TRBV6-2/TRBV6-3|TRBJ1-4
ASSYSESRDSGIANEKLF
>TRBV7-2|TRBJ2-2
ASSQLGGAGQGGELF
>TRBV19|TRBJ2-1
ASSLGLAGGISYNEQF
>TRBV5-1|TRBJ1-6
ASSRLEGGNSPLH
>TRBV2|TRBJ2-1
ASSGTMRNEQF
>TRBV7-2|TRBJ1-2
ASSLVGGTATYGYT
>TRBV7-2|TRBJ2-3
ASSFRLPTSTDTQY